The next 23 T cell receptor beta chains were all read from a single sample in a study of blood T cell repertoires in COVID-19. TCRdb's table, derived via immunoSEQ multiplex PCR, lists solely in-frame clones and lacks some. The profile shows some 200,000 clones, about 83% of them singletons. The sample was PBMCs or T cells enriched from blood (not recorded which). Receptors were obtained from a woman in her 50s who had been exposed to COVID-19.

The CDR3: CASSLVAGVSEQYF. The CDR3 coding sequence is TGTGCCAGCAGCTTAGTGGCAGGGGTATCCGAGCAGTACTTC. V is TRBV7-2 and J is TRBJ2-7; weak D call: TRBD1 (6 bases). The CDR3 loop spans 14 amino acids. Germline CDR1 and CDR2: SGHTA and FQGNSA. V was pared by 1 base and J by 6 bases, with 13 bases between.

The chain combines TRBV4-2 with TRBJ1-1; 7 nucleotides align to TRBD1. V was clipped by 4 bases and J by 4 bases; unmatched bases: 15. The CDR3 contains 17 residues. Germline CDR1 and CDR2: LGHNA and YNFKEQ. CDR3 residues: CASSLQTGTDYGTEAFF. DNA for the CDR3: TGTGCCAGCAGCCTCCAGACAGGGACGGATTATGGCACTGAAGCTTTCTTT.

Concerning this clone: Other DNA sequences in this sample translate to the same CDR3. The chain recombines TRBV5-1 with TRBJ1-2, with D perhaps matching TRBD1 (6 bases). The CDR3 covers 13 residues. The germline gives CDR1 SGHRS, CDR2 YFSETQ. V lost 0 bases to trimming and J lost 3 bases, with 6 bases between them. This chain's CDR3 is CASSLDRDYGYTF. In DNA form, the CDR3 reads TGCGCCAGCAGCTTGGACAGGGACTATGGCTACACCTTC.

This clone was observed once. This chain uses TRBV7-9 with TRBJ2-1, with TRBD2 matching 10 bases. The ends lost 2 bases at V and 14 bases at J; junction bases unmatched: 6. Germline V gives CDR1 SEHNR, CDR2 FQNEAQ (reference sequence). The CDR3 runs 13 residues. The CDR3 nucleotides are TGTGCCAGCAGCTTAAGCGGGGGGGCCAGAAAGTTCTTC. This encodes CASSLSGGARKFF.

The chain has TRBV3-1 (or the pseudogene TRBV3-2) and TRBJ1-3, with no clear D. This CDR3 region has 13 residues. Trimming removed 8 bases at V and 0 bases at J, with 8 bases between. The germline CDR1 and CDR2 sequences are LGHDT and YNNKEL (reference sequence). In nucleotides, the CDR3 is TGTGCCAGCTGGAGCTCCTCTGGAAACACCATATATTTT. This gives the protein CASWSSSGNTIYF.

The J gene is TRBJ1-6, the V gene TRBV6-5; possible D gene TRBD1, 6 bases. This CDR3 has 16 amino acids. Between the trimmed V and J ends, which lost 4 bases and 14 bases, there was a span of 24 bases. Germline V gives CDR1 MNHEY, CDR2 SVGAGI. CDR3 amino acids: CASSFPRDTPRGALHF. The CDR3 bases are TGTGCCAGCAGTTTTCCCCGGGACACCCCTCGGGGGGCCCTCCACTTT.

The chain uses TRBV7-9 and TRBJ2-7; 15 bases map to TRBD2. V was clipped by 1 base and J by 2 bases; unmatched bases: 6. CDR1 and CDR2 from the germline V gene are SEHNR and FQNEAQ (reference sequence). This CDR3 comprises 18 residues. Written as DNA, the CDR3 is TGTGCCAGCAGCTTAGAAGGACTAGCGGGGGGGCAAACCTACGAGCAGTACTTC. It codes for CASSLEGLAGGQTYEQYF.

This clone was recorded only once. CDR3 DNA sequence: TGTGCCAGCAGTGAGGTCGGAGGACTAGCGACCGAGCAGTACTTC. This translates into CASSEVGGLATEQYF. The V gene is TRBV2, the J gene TRBJ2-7; 9 nucleotides line up with TRBD2. CDR3 length equals 15 residues. Trimming cost V 3 bases and J 6 bases; bases outside gene matches: 9. Germline lookup yields CDR1 SNHLY and CDR2 FYNNEI.

The V and J genes are TRBV9 and TRBJ1-1; possibly TRBD1 for D (5 bases). With 4 bases removed from V and 5 bases from J, the gap between germline ends came to 18 bases. Germline V gene sequence: CDR1 SGDLS, CDR2 YYNGEE. CDR3 size: 15 residues. DNA for the CDR3: TGTGCCAGCAGCCCCCGGGGAGGGGTCGGTACTGAAGCTTTCTTT. This codes for CASSPRGGVGTEAFF.

The chain uses TRBV6-1 and TRBJ2-7, with 7 positions matching TRBD2. Germline trimming cut 3 bases from V and 0 bases from J; bases unmatched to any gene: 11. Germline CDR1 reads MNHNS; CDR2 reads SASEGT. This CDR3 has 17 residues. DNA of the CDR3: TGTGCCAGCAGTGAGTCCCTCGGGGGGTCTAGCTCCTACGAGCAGTACTTC. This codes for CASSESLGGSSSYEQYF.

This rearrangement joins TRBV19 to TRBJ1-2; 7 bases align to TRBD1. The germline V gene has CDR1 LNHDA and CDR2 SQIVND (reference sequence). Unmatched junction bases numbered 9, after V lost 6 bases and J lost 2 bases. This CDR3 comprises 15 residues. CDR3: CASRLDRAENYGYTF. The CDR3 DNA reads TGTGCCAGTAGGCTCGACAGGGCTGAGAACTATGGCTACACCTTC.

The chain recombines TRBV5-1 with TRBJ2-1; the D is unclear. V lost 2 bases and J lost 0, with 9 bases in between. There are 15 residues in the CDR3. From germline, CDR1 is SGHRS and CDR2 YFSETQ. CDR3 protein: CASSFDTYSYNEQFF. DNA for the CDR3: TGCGCCAGCAGCTTTGACACTTACTCCTACAATGAGCAGTTCTTC.

V and J are TRBV2 and TRBJ2-3, with 7 bases matching TRBD1. V lost 2 bases, J lost 2 bases, and 7 bases stayed unmatched. Germline V gene data show CDR1 as SNHLY and CDR2 as FYNNEI. CDR3 size: 16 residues. CDR3 residues: CASSESVTGTTDTQYF. The CDR3, as DNA: TGTGCCAGCAGTGAATCAGTGACAGGGACCACAGATACGCAGTATTTT. The whole variable domain, remainder taken from reference TRBV2 and TRBJ2-3, is EPEVTQTPSHQVTQMGQEVILRCVPISNHLYFYWYRQILGQKVEFLVSFYNNEISEKSEIFDDQFSVERPDGSNFTLKIRSTKLEDSAMYFCASSESVTGTTDTQYFGPGTRLTVL.

A few counts support this clone. The chain uses TRBV6-2 or TRBV6-3 and TRBJ2-1; D uncertain. The V end lost 5 bases, the J end lost 11 bases, and 10 bases lay between the germline ends. Germline V lookup: CDR1 MNHEY, CDR2 SVGEGT. The CDR3 runs to 11 residues. The DNA for the CDR3 is TGTGCCAGCAGTCAGCAGGTTAAGCAGTTCTTC. It specifies CASSQQVKQFF.

The chain combines TRBV27 with TRBJ1-6; perhaps TRBD1 as D (6 bases). With 6 bases removed from V and 6 bases from J, the gap between germline ends came to 12 bases. The germline V gene encodes CDR1 MNHEY and CDR2 SMNVEV (reference sequence). The CDR3 extends over 14 amino acids. The CDR3, as DNA: TGTGCCAGCAGGAGACAGGATTCTAATTCACCCCTCCACTTT. It is translated as CASRRQDSNSPLHF.

The rearrangement joins TRBV28 to TRBJ2-3; no definite D call. CDR1 MDHEN and CDR2 SYDVKM come from the germline V gene. This CDR3 is 13 amino acids long. The ends were cut back, 4 bases at V and 2 bases at J, with 7 bases in the middle. In DNA form, the CDR3 reads TGTGCCAGCAGTTATCCACTCACAGATACGCAGTATTTT. Its translation is CASSYPLTDTQYF. The complete variable domain, with remaining parts taken from reference TRBV28 and TRBJ2-3, reads DVKVTQSSRYLVKRTGEKVFLECVQDMDHENMFWYRQDPGLGLRLIYFSYDVKMKEKGDIPEGYSVSREKKERFSLILESASTNQTSMYLCASSYPLTDTQYFGPGTRLTVL.

The J gene is TRBJ2-2, the V gene TRBV24-1; D gene ambiguous. The germline V gene encodes CDR1 KGHDR and CDR2 SFDVKD. V lost 5 bases and J 3 bases, leaving 9 bases between the germline ends. CDR3 length: 14 amino acids. CDR3 sequence (DNA): TGTGCCACCAGTGCCCATACGGACACCGGGGAGCTGTTTTTT. Residues: CATSAHTDTGELFF.

This chain links TRBV2 with TRBJ2-1; 7 nucleotides match TRBD2. Germline V gene sequence: CDR1 SNHLY, CDR2 FYNNEI. This CDR3 is 14 amino acids long. V lost 3 bases to trimming and J lost 4 bases; unmatched junction nucleotides: 3. The CDR3 bases are TGTGCCAGCAGTGACGGGAGGTATTACAATGAGCAGTTCTTC. Translated: CASSDGRYYNEQFF.

The chain recombines TRBV7-2 with TRBJ2-7, with 7 bases identical to TRBD1. V shed 4 bases, J shed 6 bases, and the junction held 9 bases outside the gene matches. This CDR3 contains 14 residues. Germline CDR1 is SGHTA and CDR2 is FQGNSA. The DNA of the CDR3 is TGTGCCAGCAGCTACTCATGGACAGGAACCGAGCAGTACTTC. The encoded protein is CASSYSWTGTEQYF.

CDR3 protein: CASSLWGTGEAFF. The CDR3 DNA reads as TGTGCCAGCAGTTTATGGGGAACAGGTGAAGCTTTCTTT. This chain joins TRBV27 and TRBJ1-1, with a weak D call TRBD1 (5 bases). Trimming left V 1 base short and J 7 bases short, with 10 bases between. This CDR3 spans 13 amino acids. Germline V lookup: CDR1 MNHEY, CDR2 SMNVEV (reference sequence).

The chain recombines TRBV18 with TRBJ1-1; the D gene is possibly TRBD1 (5 bases). The CDR3 consists of 15 residues. Germline V gene sequence: CDR1 KGHSH, CDR2 LQKENI. Trimming shortened V by 6 bases and J by 7 bases, and 21 bases separated the two germline ends. The CDR3 sequence: CASSSGGGKLLEAFF. CDR3 nucleotides: TGTGCCAGCTCCTCGGGGGGAGGTAAACTACTTGAAGCTTTCTTT.

This chain joins TRBV9 and TRBJ2-2; TRBD1 agrees at 7 bases. The trim removed 4 bases at V and 5 bases at J, leaving 8 bases unmatched. This CDR3 is 15 amino acids long. Germline loops: CDR1 SGDLS, CDR2 YYNGEE. CDR3 protein: CASSPLDRATGELFF. In nucleotides, the CDR3 is TGTGCCAGCAGCCCCCTAGACAGGGCGACCGGGGAGCTGTTTTTT.

This CDR3 reads CATSSAQRGLAEAFF. DNA for the CDR3: TGTGCCACCAGCAGTGCTCAGAGGGGGCTTGCTGAAGCTTTCTTT. The genes are TRBV15 and TRBJ1-1; 7 bases line up with TRBD1. Per germline, CDR1 LNHNV and CDR2 YYDKDF (reference sequence). The CDR3 sequence is 15 residues long. The ends lost 3 bases at V and 6 bases at J; junction bases unmatched: 10.